The clone carrying this T cell receptor beta chain was counted ten times or more. This record comes from a study of prognosis after radiotherapy for stage I lung cancer. Study summary: Distant metastases were recorded in several patients after radiotherapy, at a median of roughly 7 months, and no significant progression was recorded in roughly 16.

Amplification of TCR beta CDR3 from genomic DNA used two-round multiplex PCR. It was primers specific to each TRBV and TRBJ gene that first-round PCR used. Each CDR3 protein gets one entry after TCRdb re-called the multiplex PCR reads with MiXCR. The sample holds roughly 17,000 distinct CDR3 sequences, approximately 28% seen once. Per the germline V gene, CDR1 is DFQATT and CDR2 is SNEGSKA (reference sequence). Trimming removed 3 bases at V and 2 bases at J, with 8 bases between. The CDR3 is made up of 12 amino acids. The specimen was PBMCs, collected before or after stereotactic body radiation therapy (not recorded which). The TCR sequence derives from a donor at least 50 years old with non-small cell lung cancer. The chain couples TRBV20-1 to TRBJ2-7; D not certain. The CDR3 DNA follows: TGCAGTGCTAGGGGCGGAGCCTACGAGCAGTACTTC. Amino acid sequence: CSARGGAYEQYF.